This T cell receptor (beta chain) came from a study of shared clonotypes between healthy human individuals. Background on the study: The donor group consisted of two women and a few men, aged 18 to 49. Each donor's CD4 naive and CD4 memory cells filled three plates apiece, CD8 naive two, and CD8 memory one.

CDR1 is SGHRS and CDR2 is YFSETQ in the germline V gene. CDR3 size: 17 residues. The V and J ends lost 4 bases and 6 bases, in that order; junction bases with no gene match: 8. With respect to this clone: The antigen is unknown.

This table comes from immunoSEQ multiplex PCR, and its TCRdb copy is limited to in-frame clones, with some not included. Of approximately 980,000 clones in the sample, 70% to 85% are singletons; the top ten hold 1.5%. Study observations and caveats: What naive subsets generally showed was a larger estimated richness than memory subsets showed. In having few donors, the study represented limited genetic and exposure-history diversity.

This chain uses TRBV5-1 with TRBJ2-1; 15 bases fit TRBD2. This TCR derives from a man aged 18 to 29 in good health. Sequences were obtained from memory CD4+ T cells sorted from blood. The subset denotes: CD45RA-negative fraction. Written as DNA, the CDR3 is TGCGCCAGCAGCCCCGGACTAGCGGGGGGGCATTCCAATGAGCAGTTCTTC. It translates to CASSPGLAGGHSNEQFF.